This T cell receptor (beta chain) was documented in a study of T-cell reconstitution after alpha-beta-depleted transplantation in children. Researchers prepared the TCRbeta library using unique molecular identifiers, the study reports. TCRdb re-called the PCR reads through MiXCR, storing one row per CDR3 protein. The repertoire holds 500,000 or so distinct CDR3 sequences, with around a third as singletons. The CDR3 runs to 15 residues. The germline V gene has CDR1 LNHDA and CDR2 SQIVND (reference sequence). With V trimmed by 4 bases and J by 6 bases, 9 bases remained unmatched. The receptor was isolated from a human donor who donated a stem cell graft to a child with aplastic anemia. V is TRBV19 and J is TRBJ2-1, with 7 bases matching TRBD1. The material was PBMCs from the stem cell graft donor, obtained from the stem cell graft. The CDR3 spells CASSKGALWGNEQFF. DNA of the CDR3: TGTGCCAGTAGTAAGGGGGCTCTTTGGGGCAATGAGCAGTTCTTC.